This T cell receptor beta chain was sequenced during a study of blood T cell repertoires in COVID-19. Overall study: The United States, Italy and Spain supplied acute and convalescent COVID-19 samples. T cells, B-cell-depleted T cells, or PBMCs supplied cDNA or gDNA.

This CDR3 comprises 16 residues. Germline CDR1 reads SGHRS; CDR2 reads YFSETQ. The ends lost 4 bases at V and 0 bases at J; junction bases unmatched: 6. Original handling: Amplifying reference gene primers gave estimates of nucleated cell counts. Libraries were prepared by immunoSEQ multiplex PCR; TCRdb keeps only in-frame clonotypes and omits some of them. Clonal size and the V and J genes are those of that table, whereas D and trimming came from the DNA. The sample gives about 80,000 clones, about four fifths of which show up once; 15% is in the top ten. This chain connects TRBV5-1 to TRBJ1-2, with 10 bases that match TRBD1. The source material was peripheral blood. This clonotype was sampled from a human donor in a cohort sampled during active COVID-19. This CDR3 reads CASSPGTGVANYGYTF. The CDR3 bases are TGCGCCAGCAGCCCAGGGACAGGGGTAGCTAACTATGGCTACACCTTC.